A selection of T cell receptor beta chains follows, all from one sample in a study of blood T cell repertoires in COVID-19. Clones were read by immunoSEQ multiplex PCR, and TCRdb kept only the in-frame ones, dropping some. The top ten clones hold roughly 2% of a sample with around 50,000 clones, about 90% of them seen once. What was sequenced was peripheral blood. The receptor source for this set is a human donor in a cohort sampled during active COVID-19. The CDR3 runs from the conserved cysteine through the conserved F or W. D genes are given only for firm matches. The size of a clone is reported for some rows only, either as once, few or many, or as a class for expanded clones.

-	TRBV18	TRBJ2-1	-	CASSPSVYNEQFF	TGTGCCAGCTCACCGTCGGTATACAATGAGCAGTTCTTC
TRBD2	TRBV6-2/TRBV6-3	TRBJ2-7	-	CASSYLPPSSGSVDEQYF	TGTGCCAGCAGTTACTTGCCCCCCTCCAGCGGGAGTGTCGACGAGCAGTACTTC
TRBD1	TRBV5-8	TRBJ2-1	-	CASIRDRGNEQFF	TGTGCCAGCATCCGGGACAGGGGCAATGAGCAGTTCTTC
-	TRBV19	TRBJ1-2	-	CASSIPQGSGYTF	TGTGCCAGTAGTATCCCACAGGGTTCTGGCTACACCTTC
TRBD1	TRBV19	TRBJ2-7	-	CASSISGQDSYEQYF	TGTGCCAGTAGTATATCCGGACAGGACTCCTACGAGCAGTACTTC
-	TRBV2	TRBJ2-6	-	CASEVTGANVLTF	TGTGCCAGTGAGGTGACTGGGGCCAACGTCCTGACTTTC
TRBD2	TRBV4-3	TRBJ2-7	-	CASSHSIKAGGVHEQYF	TGCGCCAGCAGCCACTCCATCAAGGCGGGGGGCGTTCACGAGCAGTACTTC
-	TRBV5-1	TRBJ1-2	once	CASSLGRGYGYTF	TGCGCCAGCAGCTTAGGACGGGGCTATGGCTACACCTTC
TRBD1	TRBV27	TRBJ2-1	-	CASSLFYGTGDYNEQFF	TGTGCCAGCAGTTTATTCTACGGGACAGGGGACTACAATGAGCAGTTCTTC
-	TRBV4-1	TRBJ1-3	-	CASSQALGSSGNTIYF	TGCGCCAGCAGCCAGGCCCTAGGGAGTTCTGGAAACACCATATATTTT
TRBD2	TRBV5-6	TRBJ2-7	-	CASSFPSGEQSYEQYF	TGTGCCAGCAGCTTCCCTAGCGGGGAACAATCCTACGAGCAGTACTTC
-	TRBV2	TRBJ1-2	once	CASRDLDPYGYTF	TGTGCCAGCAGGGACTTGGACCCTTATGGCTACACCTTC
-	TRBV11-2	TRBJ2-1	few	CASSLVRGSSYNEQFF	TGTGCCAGCAGCTTAGTTCGGGGGAGCTCCTACAATGAGCAGTTCTTC